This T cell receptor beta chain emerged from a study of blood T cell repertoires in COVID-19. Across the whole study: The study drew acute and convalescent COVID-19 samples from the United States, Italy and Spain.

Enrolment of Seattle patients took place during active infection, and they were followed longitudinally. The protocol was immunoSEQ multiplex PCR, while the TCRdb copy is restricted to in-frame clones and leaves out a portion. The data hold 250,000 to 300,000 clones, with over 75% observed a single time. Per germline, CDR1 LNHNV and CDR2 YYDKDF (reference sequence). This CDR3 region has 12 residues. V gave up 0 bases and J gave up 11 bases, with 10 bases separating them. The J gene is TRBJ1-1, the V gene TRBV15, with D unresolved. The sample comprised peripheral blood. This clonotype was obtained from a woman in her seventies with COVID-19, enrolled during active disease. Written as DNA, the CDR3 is TGTGCCACCAGCAGAGATCGAGAGAGGGCTTTCTTT. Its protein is CATSRDRERAFF.